The rows below give T cell receptor beta chains drawn from one sample of a study of beta chain features in type 1 diabetes. The method was immunoSEQ multiplex PCR; TCRdb's version includes in-frame clones alone and lacks a portion of them. This sample carries roughly 290,000 clones, about 15% of them seen once, and the ten largest clones take 0.015% to 0.017%. The sample consisted of naive CD4+ T cells from blood. These receptor sequences come from a man younger than 35 with type 1 diabetes. CDR3s include the opening cysteine and the closing phenylalanine or tryptophan. The order of the fields is clone size, J gene, D gene, V gene, CDR3 protein, CDR3 DNA. A D gene is named only where the DNA matches it firmly. The size entry is marked missing in some rows and otherwise reads once, few, many or a size class.

clone_size: .; j_call: TRBJ2-4; d_call: .; v_call: TRBV28; cdr3_aa: CASSPPGYNKNIQYF; cdr3_nt: TGTGCCAGCAGTCCACCAGGCTATAACAAAAACATTCAGTACTTC
clone_size: few; j_call: TRBJ2-3; d_call: .; v_call: TRBV5-1; cdr3_aa: CASSFGYGTDTQYF; cdr3_nt: TGCGCCAGCAGCTTCGGGTACGGCACAGATACGCAGTATTTT
clone_size: .; j_call: TRBJ2-5; d_call: TRBD2; v_call: TRBV7-2; cdr3_aa: CASSSRTSAQKGETQYF; cdr3_nt: TGTGCCAGCAGCTCCCGGACTAGCGCCCAGAAGGGCGAGACCCAGTACTTC
clone_size: few; j_call: TRBJ2-6; d_call: TRBD1; v_call: TRBV7-2; cdr3_aa: CASSRAGTASGANVLTF; cdr3_nt: TGTGCCAGCAGCCGGGCCGGGACAGCATCTGGGGCCAACGTCCTGACTTTC
clone_size: few; j_call: TRBJ1-1; d_call: .; v_call: TRBV9; cdr3_aa: CASSVGSTGTEAFF; cdr3_nt: TGTGCCAGCAGCGTAGGATCGACGGGCACTGAAGCTTTCTTT
clone_size: .; j_call: TRBJ2-7; d_call: TRBD1; v_call: TRBV9; cdr3_aa: CASSHQGASAYEQYF; cdr3_nt: TGTGCCAGCAGCCACCAGGGGGCTTCTGCCTACGAGCAGTACTTC
clone_size: few; j_call: TRBJ1-2; d_call: .; v_call: TRBV7-9; cdr3_aa: CASSFLPGVRGYTF; cdr3_nt: TGTGCCAGCAGCTTCTTGCCGGGAGTGCGTGGCTACACCTTC
clone_size: .; j_call: TRBJ1-2; d_call: TRBD1; v_call: TRBV29-1; cdr3_aa: CSVAGTEVHGYTF; cdr3_nt: TGCAGCGTTGCCGGGACAGAAGTACATGGCTACACCTTC
clone_size: few; j_call: TRBJ1-5; d_call: .; v_call: TRBV28; cdr3_aa: CASSPGNQPQHF; cdr3_nt: TGTGCCAGCAGCCCAGGGAATCAGCCCCAGCATTTT
clone_size: .; j_call: TRBJ2-7; d_call: .; v_call: TRBV28; cdr3_aa: CASSAGVSSYEQYF; cdr3_nt: TGTGCCAGCAGTGCCGGGGTGAGCTCCTACGAGCAGTACTTC
clone_size: .; j_call: TRBJ2-7; d_call: TRBD1; v_call: TRBV11-2; cdr3_aa: CASSLEGQPFYEQYF; cdr3_nt: TGTGCCAGCAGCTTAGAGGGACAGCCATTCTACGAGCAGTACTTC
clone_size: .; j_call: TRBJ2-5; d_call: TRBD2; v_call: TRBV25-1; cdr3_aa: CASSDPSGAQETQYF; cdr3_nt: TGTGCCAGCAGTGACCCGAGCGGGGCTCAAGAGACCCAGTACTTC
clone_size: .; j_call: TRBJ2-7; d_call: TRBD1; v_call: TRBV9; cdr3_aa: CASSVDQTGEQYF; cdr3_nt: TGTGCCAGCAGCGTAGACCAGACAGGGGAGCAGTACTTC
clone_size: few; j_call: TRBJ2-2; d_call: .; v_call: TRBV21-1; cdr3_aa: CASSKACVGLAGGCTGELFF; cdr3_nt: TGTGCCAGCAGCAAAGCGTGCGTGGGACTAGCGGGGGGTTGCACCGGGGAGCTGTTTTTT
clone_size: .; j_call: TRBJ1-5; d_call: TRBD1; v_call: TRBV30; cdr3_aa: CAWSQGGGQPQHF; cdr3_nt: TGTGCCTGGAGTCAGGGGGGCGGCCAGCCCCAGCATTTT
clone_size: few; j_call: TRBJ1-1; d_call: TRBD1; v_call: TRBV11-2; cdr3_aa: CASSLVGQGQNTEAFF; cdr3_nt: TGTGCCAGCAGCTTAGTAGGACAGGGCCAGAACACTGAAGCTTTCTTT
clone_size: .; j_call: TRBJ2-1; d_call: .; v_call: TRBV4-1; cdr3_aa: CASSPFLVGEQFF; cdr3_nt: TGCGCCAGCAGCCCCTTTCTAGTGGGTGAGCAGTTCTTC
clone_size: .; j_call: TRBJ2-5; d_call: TRBD2; v_call: TRBV28; cdr3_aa: CASSAPVGGGPEETQYF; cdr3_nt: TGTGCCAGCAGTGCCCCCGTTGGGGGAGGGCCGGAAGAGACCCAGTACTTC
clone_size: .; j_call: TRBJ2-7; d_call: TRBD1; v_call: TRBV27; cdr3_aa: CASKPRTGSEQYF; cdr3_nt: TGTGCCAGCAAACCGCGGACAGGGTCCGAGCAGTACTTC
clone_size: few; j_call: TRBJ1-2; d_call: .; v_call: TRBV27; cdr3_aa: CASSPYGVGGNYGYTF; cdr3_nt: TGTGCCAGCAGCCCTTACGGGGTAGGCGGTAACTATGGCTACACCTTC
clone_size: .; j_call: TRBJ2-1; d_call: TRBD1; v_call: TRBV18; cdr3_aa: CASSQRAGTGIYNEQFF; cdr3_nt: TGTGCCAGCTCCCAAAGGGCCGGGACAGGGATCTACAATGAGCAGTTCTTC
clone_size: few; j_call: TRBJ1-2; d_call: .; v_call: TRBV6-5; cdr3_aa: CASSSQSYGYTF; cdr3_nt: TGTGCCAGCAGTTCACAGAGCTATGGCTACACCTTC
clone_size: .; j_call: TRBJ1-2; d_call: TRBD1; v_call: TRBV20-1; cdr3_aa: CIGQGIYGYTF; cdr3_nt: TGCATAGGACAGGGCATCTATGGCTACACCTTC
clone_size: few; j_call: TRBJ2-7; d_call: .; v_call: TRBV15; cdr3_aa: CATSRDSQDEQYF; cdr3_nt: TGTGCCACCAGCAGAGATAGCCAAGACGAGCAGTACTTC
clone_size: .; j_call: TRBJ1-5; d_call: TRBD1; v_call: TRBV7-8; cdr3_aa: CASSRDRGLWNQPQHF; cdr3_nt: TGTGCCAGCAGCCGAGACAGGGGTCTTTGGAATCAGCCCCAGCATTTT
clone_size: .; j_call: TRBJ2-1; d_call: TRBD1; v_call: TRBV19; cdr3_aa: CASSRGQAYNEQFF; cdr3_nt: TGTGCCAGTAGTAGGGGACAGGCCTACAATGAGCAGTTCTTC
clone_size: .; j_call: TRBJ2-7; d_call: .; v_call: TRBV21-1; cdr3_aa: CASTPGLAGGPFSCGSEQYF; cdr3_nt: TGTGCCAGCACTCCCGGACTAGCGGGCGGACCGTTTTCCTGTGGGTCCGAGCAGTACTTC
clone_size: .; j_call: TRBJ2-7; d_call: .; v_call: TRBV7-9; cdr3_aa: CASSLKGDGTRGSSYEQYF; cdr3_nt: TGTGCCAGCAGCTTAAAGGGGGATGGGACCAGGGGAAGCTCCTACGAGCAGTACTTC
clone_size: few; j_call: TRBJ2-5; d_call: TRBD2; v_call: TRBV7-6; cdr3_aa: CASSPGLAEETQYF; cdr3_nt: TGTGCCAGCAGCCCCGGACTAGCGGAAGAGACCCAGTACTTC
clone_size: few; j_call: TRBJ2-4; d_call: TRBD2; v_call: TRBV5-4; cdr3_aa: CASSTGTSGPTIQYF; cdr3_nt: TGTGCCAGCAGCACAGGGACTAGCGGGCCCACCATTCAGTACTTC
clone_size: few; j_call: TRBJ2-6; d_call: .; v_call: TRBV11-2; cdr3_aa: CASSQVRASGANVLTF; cdr3_nt: TGTGCCAGCAGCCAAGTGAGAGCCTCTGGGGCCAACGTCCTGACTTTC
clone_size: .; j_call: TRBJ1-1; d_call: TRBD1; v_call: TRBV25-1; cdr3_aa: CASTNSGQGNTEAFF; cdr3_nt: TGTGCCAGCACCAACTCGGGACAGGGGAACACTGAAGCTTTCTTT
clone_size: .; j_call: TRBJ2-1; d_call: .; v_call: TRBV28; cdr3_aa: CASSLAGHEQFF; cdr3_nt: TGTGCCAGCAGTCTGGCGGGTCATGAGCAGTTCTTC
clone_size: .; j_call: TRBJ1-1; d_call: .; v_call: TRBV7-9; cdr3_aa: CASSLMQGEAFF; cdr3_nt: TGTGCCAGCAGCTTAATGCAGGGAGAAGCTTTCTTT
clone_size: few; j_call: TRBJ2-5; d_call: .; v_call: TRBV30; cdr3_aa: CAWSRGHQETQYF; cdr3_nt: TGTGCCTGGAGCAGGGGCCATCAAGAGACCCAGTACTTC
clone_size: .; j_call: TRBJ2-1; d_call: .; v_call: TRBV27; cdr3_aa: CASSLSTAANNEQFF; cdr3_nt: TGTGCCAGCAGTTTATCGACAGCAGCTAACAATGAGCAGTTCTTC
clone_size: few; j_call: TRBJ1-4; d_call: TRBD1; v_call: TRBV27; cdr3_aa: CASSRGQGRPTNEKLFF; cdr3_nt: TGTGCCAGCAGTAGGGGACAGGGAAGACCGACTAATGAAAAACTGTTTTTT
clone_size: few; j_call: TRBJ2-5; d_call: .; v_call: TRBV5-1; cdr3_aa: CASSYAGETQYF; cdr3_nt: TGCGCCAGCAGCTACGCGGGGGAGACCCAGTACTTC
clone_size: .; j_call: TRBJ2-5; d_call: .; v_call: TRBV6-5; cdr3_aa: CASSGPQETQYF; cdr3_nt: TGTGCCAGCAGTGGGCCACAAGAGACCCAGTACTTC
clone_size: .; j_call: TRBJ1-1; d_call: .; v_call: TRBV10-2; cdr3_aa: CASSDREGAEAFF; cdr3_nt: TGCGCCAGCAGTGACAGGGAAGGGGCTGAAGCTTTCTTT
clone_size: .; j_call: TRBJ1-2; d_call: TRBD1; v_call: TRBV2; cdr3_aa: CASTGTGSHYTF; cdr3_nt: TGTGCCAGCACTGGGACAGGGTCCCACTACACCTTC
clone_size: few; j_call: TRBJ1-2; d_call: .; v_call: TRBV15; cdr3_aa: CATSTIFQGGYGYTF; cdr3_nt: TGTGCCACCAGCACCATTTTCCAGGGAGGCTATGGCTACACCTTC
clone_size: .; j_call: TRBJ1-2; d_call: TRBD1; v_call: TRBV15; cdr3_aa: CATSGRGQGMNGYTF; cdr3_nt: TGTGCCACCAGCGGTCGGGGACAGGGGATGAATGGCTACACCTTC
clone_size: few; j_call: TRBJ2-2; d_call: .; v_call: TRBV25-1; cdr3_aa: CASSDQRLRAGELFF; cdr3_nt: TGTGCCAGCAGTGATCAGCGGCTTCGCGCCGGGGAGCTGTTTTTT
clone_size: .; j_call: TRBJ2-1; d_call: TRBD2; v_call: TRBV11-3; cdr3_aa: CASSFPGGLEQFF; cdr3_nt: TGTGCCAGCAGCTTCCCGGGGGGACTTGAGCAGTTCTTC
clone_size: .; j_call: TRBJ2-7; d_call: TRBD2; v_call: TRBV11-2; cdr3_aa: CASVMSSGPYEQYF; cdr3_nt: TGTGCCAGCGTTATGAGTAGCGGGCCCTACGAGCAGTACTTC
clone_size: few; j_call: TRBJ1-5; d_call: TRBD1; v_call: TRBV6-6; cdr3_aa: CASSYRQGNQPQHF; cdr3_nt: TGTGCCAGCAGTTATCGACAGGGGAATCAGCCCCAGCATTTT
clone_size: few; j_call: TRBJ2-2; d_call: .; v_call: TRBV9; cdr3_aa: CASSGALRVEDTGELFF; cdr3_nt: TGTGCCAGCAGCGGGGCTCTCAGGGTTGAGGACACCGGGGAGCTGTTTTTT
clone_size: .; j_call: TRBJ2-3; d_call: TRBD2; v_call: TRBV4-1; cdr3_aa: CASSQRSRLAGTDTQYF; cdr3_nt: TGCGCCAGCAGCCAGAGATCAAGACTAGCGGGCACAGATACGCAGTATTTT
clone_size: .; j_call: TRBJ2-7; d_call: .; v_call: TRBV5-1; cdr3_aa: CASSLGQEYEQYF; cdr3_nt: TGCGCCAGCAGCTTGGGACAGGAATACGAGCAGTACTTC
clone_size: few; j_call: TRBJ2-1; d_call: TRBD2; v_call: TRBV5-4; cdr3_aa: CASSLEAGGPRNEQFF; cdr3_nt: TGTGCCAGCAGCTTGGAAGCGGGGGGGCCGAGAAATGAGCAGTTCTTC